This T cell receptor beta chain was documented in a study of PD-L1 blockade in urothelial cancer. CDR3 length: 10 residues. Trimming left V 7 bases short and J 7 bases short, with 8 bases between. From germline, CDR1 is MDHEN and CDR2 SYDVKM. This clone showed up just a few times. Assay: immunoSEQ multiplex PCR; the TCRdb copy retains only in-frame clones and omits some. Among approximately 110,000 clones listed, 75% to 95% were seen once. Time point in this sample: peripheral blood 6 weeks after treatment start. The V call is TRBV28, the J call TRBJ2-7, with D possibly matching TRBD2 (6 bases). Material: PBMCs, obtained around atezolizumab (anti-PD-L1) treatment. The TCR comes from a man aged 55 to 70 with urothelial cancer. The CDR3 here is CASTGLEQYF. CDR3 in DNA: TGTGCCAGCACGGGACTTGAGCAGTACTTC.